This T cell receptor beta chain emerged from a study of neurological immune-mediated disorders. The table lists this clonotype with many counts. This CDR3 comprises 18 residues. CDR1 and CDR2 (germline): DFQATT, SNEGSKA (reference sequence). V shed 0 bases and J 0 bases; nucleotides not matched to a gene: 13. TCRdb reprocessed the 5' RACE reads via MiXCR and lists one record per CDR3 protein. The sample includes about 18,000 distinct CDR3 sequences, about 10% of them seen just once. CD4+ or CD8+ T cells at a count of 800,000 to 1,000,000 served as input for the sorted libraries. This TCR was recovered from a woman between 50 and 59 years old in good health. Sequenced: CD8+ T cells from blood. V and J are TRBV20-1 and TRBJ1-2; 7 nucleotides line up with TRBD1. Here the CDR3 reads CSARDGGGPDDPNYGYTF. DNA for the CDR3: TGCAGTGCTAGAGATGGAGGGGGCCCCGACGATCCTAACTATGGCTACACCTTC.